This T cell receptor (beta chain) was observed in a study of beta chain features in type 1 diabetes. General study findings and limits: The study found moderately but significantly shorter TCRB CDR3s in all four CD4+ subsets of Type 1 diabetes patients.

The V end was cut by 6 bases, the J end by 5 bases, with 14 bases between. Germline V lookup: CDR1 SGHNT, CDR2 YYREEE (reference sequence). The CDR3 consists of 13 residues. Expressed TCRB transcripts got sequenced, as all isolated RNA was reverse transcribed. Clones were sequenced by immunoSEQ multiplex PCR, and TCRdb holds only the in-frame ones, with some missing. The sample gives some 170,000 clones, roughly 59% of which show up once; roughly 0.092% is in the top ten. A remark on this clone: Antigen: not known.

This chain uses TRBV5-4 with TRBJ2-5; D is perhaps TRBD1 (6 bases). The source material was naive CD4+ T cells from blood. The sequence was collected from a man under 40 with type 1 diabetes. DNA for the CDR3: TGTGCCAGCACGGGACAAAATGAGGAGACCCAGTACTTC. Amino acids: CASTGQNEETQYF.